The entry that follows covers one T cell receptor (beta chain) sequence. In the original processing: Estimates of nucleated cell counts were drawn from the amplification of reference gene primers. Sequenced by immunoSEQ multiplex PCR; TCRdb stores in-frame clones only, minus some. V, J and clone size reflect that table, while D and trimming were determined from the DNA. Among around 270,000 clones, about nine tenths were seen once, and the ten largest hold approximately 4%. There are 20 residues in the CDR3. After removal of 0 bases from V and 3 bases from J, the junction contained 14 bases not matched to a gene. CDR1 is LNHDA, CDR2 SQIVND, per germline (reference sequence). This specimen belongs to a study of blood T cell repertoires in COVID-19. Looking at the study overall: Acute and convalescent COVID-19 specimens originated in the United States, Italy and Spain.

The gene calls are TRBV19 and TRBJ2-3, with TRBD2 matching 11 bases. The sequencing input was peripheral blood. The receptor's source is a man aged 60-69 years who had recovered from COVID-19. The DNA for the CDR3 is TGTGCCAGTAGTATAGACCCGAGTCAAACTAGCGGGGGAGGTACAGATACGCAGTATTTT. Translated: CASSIDPSQTSGGGTDTQYF.